A single sample is the source of the 14 T cell receptor beta chains below, sequenced in a study of human T cells and chemical hapten exposure. TCRdb ran MiXCR on the RACE reads and lists one entry per CDR3 protein. Of fewer than 100,000 distinct CDR3 sequences detected, 9.3% appear once; the ten largest clones hold approximately 1.9%. The time point: patch test 2, 6 weeks after DPC sensitization. Regarding treatment: therapeutic diphenylcyclopropenone sensitization with weekly scalp DPC. This material consisted of whole blood, taken in connection with sensitization to the hapten diphenylcyclopropenone (DPC). These receptors all come from a woman in her 40s with alopecia areata. Some clones in this sample may be carry-over from other donors' samples.

This clonotype showed up many times. The chain uses TRBV29-1 and TRBJ2-1; D possibly corresponds to TRBD2 (6 bases). With 4 bases removed from V and 4 bases from J, the gap between germline ends came to 11 bases. Looked up from germline, CDR1 is SQVTM and CDR2 is ANQGSEA. This CDR3 spans 13 amino acids. CDR3 DNA: TGCAGCGTTGCCGGGAGAGGATACAATGAGCAGTTCTTC. Translating it yields CSVAGRGYNEQFF.

This clonotype was seen ten or more times. The gene calls are TRBV11-2 and TRBJ2-7, with TRBD1 as a possible D gene (6 bases). The CDR3 consists of 15 residues. Germline CDR1 SGHAT, CDR2 FQNNGV. V was clipped by 5 bases and J by 4 bases, with 18 bases between them. CDR3 amino acids: CASSPPPSTGYEQYF. CDR3 in DNA: TGTGCCAGCAGCCCCCCGCCTTCAACAGGGTACGAGCAGTACTTC.

The chain is built from TRBV6-5 and TRBJ2-7; TRBD2 matches 10 bases. The CDR3 has 15 amino acids. Per germline, CDR1 MNHEY and CDR2 SVGAGI. Trimming at V came to 6 bases and at J to 7 bases, leaving 12 bases not matched to a gene. The CDR3 region has the DNA TGTGCCAGCAGCCCCCGTGCTAGCGGGAGTGGAGAGCAGTACTTC. Translating it yields CASSPRASGSGEQYF.

This clonotype came up many times. The gene calls are TRBV2 and TRBJ2-7; D remains unclear. Trimming pared 0 bases from V and 7 bases from J, leaving 4 bases between. The CDR3 consists of 11 residues. Per germline, CDR1 SNHLY and CDR2 FYNNEI. CDR3 amino acids: CASSEAGEQYF. CDR3 bases: TGTGCCAGCAGTGAAGCGGGGGAGCAGTACTTC.

In its sample, this clonotype was seen a few times. The V gene is TRBV7-9, the J gene TRBJ2-7, with 7 bases aligning to TRBD2. The CDR3 extends over 16 amino acids. The ends lost 4 bases at V and 2 bases at J; junction bases unmatched: 11. Germline CDR1 and CDR2: SEHNR and FQNEAQ (reference sequence). CDR3 DNA sequence: TGTGCCAGCAGCTCCACCCGACTAGCTTTCACCTACGAGCAGTACTTC. Its translation: CASSSTRLAFTYEQYF.

The rearrangement links TRBV7-2 to TRBJ1-3, with 9 bases fitting TRBD1. Unmatched junction bases numbered 2, after V lost 3 bases and J lost 2 bases. Looked up from germline, CDR1 is SGHTA and CDR2 is FQGNSA. This CDR3 comprises 15 residues. The DNA of the CDR3 is TGTGCCAGCAGCTTCACAGGGGGCACTGGAAACACCATATATTTT. Amino acids: CASSFTGGTGNTIYF.

The sample holds many counts of this clonotype. One end of the junction fails to match germline, which may point to a read error. This chain connects TRBV6-6 to TRBJ1-2, with 10 bases identical to TRBD1. This CDR3 is 11 amino acids long. The V gene's germline CDR1 is MNHNY and CDR2 SVGAGI (reference sequence). CDR3 sequence: CASSPGQGGLF. The CDR3 bases are TGTGCCAGCAGCCCCGGACAGGGGGGACTCTTC.

The chain has TRBV30 and TRBJ1-1; 10 bases align to TRBD1. Trimming cost V 3 bases and J 1 base; bases outside gene matches: 11. The CDR3 consists of 17 residues. The germline CDR1 and CDR2 sequences are GTSNPN and SVGIG (reference sequence). The CDR3 reads CAWSLDRGIFANTEAFF. The CDR3 coding sequence is TGTGCCTGGAGCCTGGACAGGGGGATCTTCGCGAACACTGAAGCTTTCTTT.

The chain employs TRBV9 and TRBJ2-3; D is undetermined. Between the trimmed V and J ends, which lost 0 bases and 1 base, there was a span of 6 bases. Germline values: CDR1 SGDLS, CDR2 YYNGEE. The CDR3 is 14 amino acids. The CDR3 region is CASSVAHGTDTQYF. The CDR3 DNA reads as TGTGCCAGCAGCGTAGCCCACGGCACAGATACGCAGTATTTT.

The chain recombines TRBV6-1 with TRBJ2-7; 9 nucleotides align to TRBD1. Trimming took 2 bases from V and 7 from J; bases not matched to a gene: 9. The germline V gene has CDR1 MNHNS and CDR2 SASEGT. The CDR3 totals 15 residues. CDR3 sequence: CASSESGTGTREQYF. In DNA form, the CDR3 reads TGTGCCAGCAGTGAATCCGGGACAGGGACCAGGGAGCAGTACTTC.

This clonotype was observed at least ten times. The chain employs TRBV29-1 and TRBJ2-3; no clear D gene. The CDR3 has 12 residues. Germline loops: CDR1 SQVTM, CDR2 ANQGSEA. Trimming removed 7 bases from V and 3 bases from J, with 11 bases in between. The CDR3 sequence: CSATLMTDTQYF. CDR3 nucleotide sequence: TGCAGCGCAACCCTGATGACAGATACGCAGTATTTT.

This clonotype showed up many times. The chain employs TRBV7-9 and TRBJ2-1; TRBD1 or TRBD2 may be the D gene (5 bases each). CDR1 and CDR2 from the germline V gene are SEHNR and FQNEAQ (reference sequence). The germline V and J ends were trimmed by 1 base and 9 bases, with 16 bases remaining between them. This CDR3 contains 15 residues. The CDR3 DNA follows: TGTGCCAGCAGCTTAGTATCGGGGCGACTCCCTGAGCAGTTCTTC. Its protein is CASSLVSGRLPEQFF.

This clonotype was observed a handful of times. V and J are TRBV20-1 and TRBJ2-1, with no clear D. CDR1 and CDR2 (germline): DFQATT, SNEGSKA (reference sequence). The V gene lost 0 bases and the J gene lost 4 bases, with 4 bases spanning the gap. The CDR3 is made up of 12 amino acids. The CDR3 DNA reads as TGCAGTGCTAGAGATACATACAATGAGCAGTTCTTC. Translating gives CSARDTYNEQFF.

This sequence joins TRBV4-3 and TRBJ1-1, with TRBD1 as a possible D gene (5 bases). Germline CDR1 reads LGHNA; CDR2 reads YSLEER. This CDR3 has 14 amino acids. The germline V and J ends were trimmed by 1 base and 4 bases, with 10 bases remaining between them. The CDR3 DNA reads as TGCGCCAGCAGCCAAGTTAGGGGAGTCACTGAAGCTTTCTTT. This sequence encodes CASSQVRGVTEAFF.